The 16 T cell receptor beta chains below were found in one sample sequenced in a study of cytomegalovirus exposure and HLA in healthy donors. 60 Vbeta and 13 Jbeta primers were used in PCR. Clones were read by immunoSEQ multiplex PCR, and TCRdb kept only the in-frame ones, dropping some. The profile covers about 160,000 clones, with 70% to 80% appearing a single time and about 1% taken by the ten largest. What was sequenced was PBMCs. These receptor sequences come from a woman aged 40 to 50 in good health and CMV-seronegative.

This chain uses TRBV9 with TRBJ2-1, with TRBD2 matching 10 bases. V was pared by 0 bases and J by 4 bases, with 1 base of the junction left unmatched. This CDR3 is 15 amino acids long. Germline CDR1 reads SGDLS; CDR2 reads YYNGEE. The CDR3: CASSVGTSGYNEQFF. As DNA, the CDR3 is TGTGCCAGCAGCGTAGGGACTAGCGGTTACAATGAGCAGTTCTTC.

Here the CDR3 reads CSVEGGREQFF. The CDR3 DNA sequence: TGCAGCGTTGAGGGGGGACGGGAGCAGTTCTTC. The rearrangement uses TRBV29-1 and TRBJ2-1, with a weak D call TRBD2 (6 bases). Trimming pared 3 bases from V and 10 bases from J, leaving 10 bases between. Germline CDR1 SQVTM, CDR2 ANQGSEA. This CDR3 has 11 amino acids.

Here the CDR3 DNA reads TGCGCCAGCAGCCCGTTGACAGGGACGGACAATGAGCAGTTCTTC. Translated, it gives CASSPLTGTDNEQFF. The J gene is TRBJ2-1, the V gene TRBV5-1; 7 bases are shared with TRBD1. Germline CDR1 and CDR2: SGHRS and YFSETQ. There are 15 residues in the CDR3. V trimming: 4 bases; J trimming: 5 bases; junction bases outside the gene matches: 9.

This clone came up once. CDR3 bases: TGTGCCAGCAGCTTAGACGGGGGGACCCTGTATGAGCAGTTCTTC. This codes for CASSLDGGTLYEQFF. This chain connects TRBV11-3 to TRBJ2-1, with TRBD2 matching over 7 bases. CDR3 length: 15 amino acids. The junction had 7 bases not matched to a gene; V was cut back by 0 bases and J by 8 bases. The germline V gene encodes CDR1 SGHNT and CDR2 YENEEA. Full variable domain (remainder filled in from reference TRBV11-3 and TRBJ2-1): EAGVVQSPRYKIIEKKQPVAFWCNPISGHNTLYWYLQNLGQGPELLIRYENEEAVDDSQLPKDRFSAERLKGVDSTLKIQPAELGDSAVYLCASSLDGGTLYEQFFGPGTRLTVL.

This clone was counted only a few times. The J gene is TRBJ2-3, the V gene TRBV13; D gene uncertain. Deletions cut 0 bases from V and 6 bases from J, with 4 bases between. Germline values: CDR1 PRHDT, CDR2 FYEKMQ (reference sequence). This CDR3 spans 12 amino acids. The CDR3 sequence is CASSLGGDTQYF. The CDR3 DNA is TGTGCCAGCAGCTTAGGCGGGGATACGCAGTATTTT.

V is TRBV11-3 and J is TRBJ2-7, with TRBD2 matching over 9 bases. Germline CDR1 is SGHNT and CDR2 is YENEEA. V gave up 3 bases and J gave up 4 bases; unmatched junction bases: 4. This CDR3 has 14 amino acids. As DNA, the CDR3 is TGTGCCAGCAGCTTGAGCGGGGGGTTTTACGAGCAGTACTTC. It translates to CASSLSGGFYEQYF.

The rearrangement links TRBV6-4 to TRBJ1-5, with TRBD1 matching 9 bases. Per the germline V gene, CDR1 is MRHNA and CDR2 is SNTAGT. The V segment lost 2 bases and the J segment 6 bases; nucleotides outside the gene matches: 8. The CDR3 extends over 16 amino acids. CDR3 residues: CASSDPRDRESQPQHF. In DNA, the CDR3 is TGTGCCAGCAGTGACCCTAGGGACAGGGAGAGTCAGCCCCAGCATTTT.

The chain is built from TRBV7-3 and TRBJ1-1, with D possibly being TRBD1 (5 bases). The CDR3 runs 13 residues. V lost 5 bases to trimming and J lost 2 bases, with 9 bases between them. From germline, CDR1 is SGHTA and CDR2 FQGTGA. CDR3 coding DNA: TGTGCCAGCAGCCATGACAGAAACACTGAAGCTTTCTTT. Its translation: CASSHDRNTEAFF.

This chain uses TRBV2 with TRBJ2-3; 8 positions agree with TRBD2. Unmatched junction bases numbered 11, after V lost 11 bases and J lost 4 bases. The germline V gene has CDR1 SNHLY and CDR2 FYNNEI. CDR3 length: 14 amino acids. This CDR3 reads CACGRGGAADTQYF. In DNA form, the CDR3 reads TGTGCCTGCGGTCGGGGGGGCGCCGCAGATACGCAGTATTTT. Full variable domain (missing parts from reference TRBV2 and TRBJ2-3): EPEVTQTPSHQVTQMGQEVILRCVPISNHLYFYWYRQILGQKVEFLVSFYNNEISEKSEIFDDQFSVERPDGSNFTLKIRSTKLEDSAMYFCACGRGGAADTQYFGPGTRLTVL.

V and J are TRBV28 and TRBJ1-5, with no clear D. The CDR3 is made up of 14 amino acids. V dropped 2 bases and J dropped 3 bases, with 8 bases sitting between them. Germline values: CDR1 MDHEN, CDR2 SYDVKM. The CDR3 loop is CASSLRGINQPQHF. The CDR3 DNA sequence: TGTGCCAGCAGTTTAAGAGGAATCAATCAGCCCCAGCATTTT.

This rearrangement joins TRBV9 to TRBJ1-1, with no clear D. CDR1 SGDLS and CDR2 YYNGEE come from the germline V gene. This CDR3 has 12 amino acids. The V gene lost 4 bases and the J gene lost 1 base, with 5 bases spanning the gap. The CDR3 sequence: CASSPGNTEAFF. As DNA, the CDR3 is TGTGCCAGCAGCCCAGGGAACACTGAAGCTTTCTTT. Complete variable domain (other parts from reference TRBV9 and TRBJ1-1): DSGVTQTPKHLITATGQRVTLRCSPRSGDLSVYWYQQSLDQGLQFLIQYYNGEERAKGNILERFSAQQFPDLHSELNLSSLELGDSALYFCASSPGNTEAFFGQGTRLTVV.

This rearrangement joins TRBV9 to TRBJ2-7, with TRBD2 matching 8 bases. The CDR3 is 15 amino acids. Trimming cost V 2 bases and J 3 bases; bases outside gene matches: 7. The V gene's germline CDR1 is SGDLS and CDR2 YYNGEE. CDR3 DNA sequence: TGTGCCAGCAGCGTCGCGACTAGCGAGATCTACGAGCAGTACTTC. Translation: CASSVATSEIYEQYF.

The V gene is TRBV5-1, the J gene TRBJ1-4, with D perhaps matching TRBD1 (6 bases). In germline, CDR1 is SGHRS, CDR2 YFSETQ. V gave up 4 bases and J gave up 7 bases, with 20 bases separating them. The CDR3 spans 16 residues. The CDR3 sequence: CASSLSEVGAFEKLFF. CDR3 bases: TGCGCCAGCAGCCTGTCCGAAGTGGGGGCGTTTGAAAAACTGTTTTTT.

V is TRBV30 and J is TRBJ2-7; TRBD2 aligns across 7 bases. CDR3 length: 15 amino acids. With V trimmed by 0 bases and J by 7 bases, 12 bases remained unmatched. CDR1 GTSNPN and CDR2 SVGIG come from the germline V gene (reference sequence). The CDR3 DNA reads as TGTGCCTGGAGTGTTTTGGGGGGGAGTAATCGGGAGCAGTACTTC. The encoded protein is CAWSVLGGSNREQYF.

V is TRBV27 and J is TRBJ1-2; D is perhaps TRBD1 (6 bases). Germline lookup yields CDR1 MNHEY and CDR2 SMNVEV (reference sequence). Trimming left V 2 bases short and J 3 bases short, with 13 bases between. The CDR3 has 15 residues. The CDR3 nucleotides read TGTGCCAGCAGTTTAACGGAAGGGGGATACTATGGCTACACCTTC. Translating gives CASSLTEGGYYGYTF.

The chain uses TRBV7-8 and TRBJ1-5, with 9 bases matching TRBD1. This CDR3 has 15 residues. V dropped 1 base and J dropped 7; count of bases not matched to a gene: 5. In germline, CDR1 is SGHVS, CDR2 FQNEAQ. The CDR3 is CASSLGPGQGQPQHF. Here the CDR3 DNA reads TGTGCCAGCAGCTTAGGTCCGGGACAGGGACAGCCCCAGCATTTT.